This T cell receptor (beta chain) is drawn from a study of post-analysis software for immune sequencing data. The CDR3 length is 14 residues. Study results and limitations: When patients were compared with controls, four or five TRBV segments were more frequent, TRBV5-6, TRBV5-1 and TRBV20-1 among them. With F measure, samples from one preparation batch clustered together strongly. Relative to controls, patients with multiple sclerosis showed significantly lower normalized Chao1 diversity.

Prepared libraries of TCR beta cDNA carried unique molecular identifiers. Once about 0.95 to 10 million T cells were used, approximately 470,000 cDNA molecules resulted. TCRdb ran MiXCR on the PCR reads and lists one entry per CDR3 protein. The sample contains about 800,000 distinct CDR3 sequences, 25% to 30% of which appear only once. Concerning this clonotype: Antigen unknown. An end of the junction differs from the germline gene, which may be a read error.

The V gene is TRBV12-3 or TRBV12-4, the J gene TRBJ2-5; no clear D gene. Sequenced input: blood. This clonotype originated in a girl aged 5 to 17 with multiple sclerosis. The CDR3 here is CAGSPYGPRETQYF. Written as DNA, the CDR3 is TGTGCCGGCAGTCCCTACGGGCCTAGGGAGACCCAGTACTTC.